This T cell receptor beta chain was sequenced for a study of OX40 agonist ivuxolimab in advanced cancers. The method was immunoSEQ multiplex PCR; TCRdb's version includes in-frame clones alone and lacks a portion of them. The sample consists of 75,000 to 95,000 clones, just under 90% of them appearing once. The CDR3 loop spans 14 amino acids. CDR1 MNHEY and CDR2 SMNVEV come from the germline V gene (reference sequence). The V and J ends lost 5 bases and 1 base respectively, with 11 bases between them. The sample here was CD4+ or CD8+ T cells sorted from blood, taken in a trial of the OX40 agonist ivuxolimab. This chain connects TRBV27 to TRBJ1-1; a possible D gene is TRBD1 (6 bases). The receptor's source is an adult with an advanced solid tumor such as melanoma, head and neck, liver or kidney cancer. The CDR3 DNA sequence: TGTGCCAGCAGTGGACCGGGACAGAACACTGAAGCTTTCTTT. This codes for CASSGPGQNTEAFF.